One sample yielded the 14 T cell receptor beta chains listed below, sequenced in a study of cytomegalovirus exposure and HLA in healthy donors. PCR primers comprised 60 Vbeta and 13 Jbeta primers. Clones were read by immunoSEQ multiplex PCR, and TCRdb kept only the in-frame ones, dropping some. The sample has about 260,000 clones; 84% are singletons. The material sequenced was PBMCs. These TCRs come from a woman aged 35 to 49 in good health and CMV-seropositive.

This chain joins TRBV29-1 and TRBJ2-5, with TRBD2 identical over 9 bases. V gave up 6 bases and J gave up 5 bases; unmatched junction bases: 10. This CDR3 is built from 14 residues. Germline loops: CDR1 SQVTM, CDR2 ANQGSEA. The CDR3 sequence: CSVYIAGAGETQYF. Here the CDR3 DNA reads TGCAGCGTCTATATAGCGGGAGCGGGGGAGACCCAGTACTTC.

CDR3 in amino acids: CASSFDRGDSGYTF. CDR3 in DNA: TGTGCCAGCAGCTTTGACAGGGGGGATTCTGGCTACACCTTC. The chain has TRBV11-1 and TRBJ1-2; 9 positions match TRBD1. V lost 3 bases and J lost 7; bases outside the gene matches: 6. The length of the CDR3 is 14 residues. Germline V gives CDR1 SGHAT, CDR2 FQDESV (reference sequence).

CDR3 in amino acids: CASSVTRSGREQYF. The DNA of the CDR3 is TGTGCCAGCAGTGTGACTAGATCGGGGAGGGAGCAGTACTTC. The rearrangement links TRBV27 to TRBJ2-7, with a tentative D call TRBD2 (6 bases). The germline gives CDR1 MNHEY, CDR2 SMNVEV (reference sequence). There are 14 residues in the CDR3. The V gene lost 5 bases and the J gene lost 7 bases, with 18 bases spanning the gap.

The J gene is TRBJ1-2, the V gene TRBV4-3, with 9 nucleotides matching TRBD1. Trimming took 4 bases from V and 5 from J; bases not matched to a gene: 11. Germline V gene sequence: CDR1 LGHNA, CDR2 YSLEER. This CDR3 has 16 residues. CDR3 in DNA: TGCGCCAGCAGCCCGTCCCGGGACAGGGCCATATATGGCTACACCTTC. This codes for CASSPSRDRAIYGYTF.

This chain connects TRBV20-1 to TRBJ2-1, with D tentatively TRBD2 (6 bases). The V and J ends lost 6 bases and 4 bases respectively, with 7 bases between them. The CDR3 runs 11 residues. Germline CDR1 and CDR2: DFQATT and SNEGSKA (reference sequence). The CDR3 sequence is CSALAYNEQFF. DNA for the CDR3: TGCAGTGCGCTAGCGTACAATGAGCAGTTCTTC.

The chain has TRBV5-6 and TRBJ2-5, with 13 bases that match TRBD2. CDR3 size: 16 residues. Germline V gives CDR1 SGHDT, CDR2 YYEEEE. Trimming cost V 3 bases and J 5 bases; bases outside gene matches: 7. The CDR3 spells CASSSGTSGRGETQYF. In nucleotides, the CDR3 is TGTGCCAGCAGCTCTGGAACTAGCGGGAGGGGGGAGACCCAGTACTTC.

This chain connects TRBV27 to TRBJ2-7; no definite D call. The CDR3 has 13 residues. Germline CDR1 and CDR2: MNHEY and SMNVEV (reference sequence). With 3 bases removed from V and 0 bases from J, the gap between germline ends came to 6 bases. This chain's CDR3 is CASSFRSSYEQYF. CDR3 DNA: TGTGCCAGCAGTTTTCGCAGCTCCTACGAGCAGTACTTC.

In DNA, the CDR3 is TGTGCCAGCAGCAACAACAGGGATTCTCACGGCTACACCTTC. This encodes CASSNNRDSHGYTF. The rearrangement joins TRBV5-4 to TRBJ1-2, with a possible D match to TRBD1 (6 bases). CDR3 length: 14 amino acids. Germline V lookup: CDR1 SGHNT, CDR2 YYREEE (reference sequence). V shed 4 bases and J shed 8 bases, with 18 bases lying between them. Complete variable domain (other parts from reference TRBV5-4 and TRBJ1-2): ETGVTQSPTHLIKTRGQQVTLRCSSQSGHNTVSWYQQALGQGPQFIFQYYREEENGRGNFPPRFSGLQFPNYSSELNVNALELDDSALYLCASSNNRDSHGYTFGSGTRLTVV.

The rearrangement uses TRBV10-3 and TRBJ2-3; 7 bases are a match to TRBD2. This CDR3 has 15 residues. The germline V gene has CDR1 ENHRY and CDR2 SYGVKD. V shed 5 bases, J shed 0 bases, and the junction held 5 bases outside the gene matches. Here the CDR3 DNA reads TGTGCCATCAGTTCGCTAGCGGCGAGCACAGATACGCAGTATTTT. Translating it yields CAISSLAASTDTQYF.

This chain joins TRBV28 and TRBJ2-7; 7 bases agree with TRBD1. Germline trimming cut 6 bases from V and 0 bases from J; bases unmatched to any gene: 8. The CDR3 is 15 residues long. The V gene's germline CDR1 is MDHEN and CDR2 SYDVKM. The CDR3 sequence is CASSPADRSSYEQYF. CDR3 in DNA: TGTGCCAGCAGCCCCGCGGACAGGAGCTCCTACGAGCAGTACTTC.

The chain combines TRBV19 with TRBJ2-7; D is unresolved. In germline, CDR1 is LNHDA, CDR2 SQIVND (reference sequence). Trimming left V 3 bases short and J 1 base short, with 10 bases between. The CDR3 is made up of 14 amino acids. The CDR3 DNA follows: TGTGCCAGTAGTATGTCGGCCAGGTCCTACGAGCAGTACTTC. Amino acid sequence: CASSMSARSYEQYF.

Comment on this clone: This sample also contains other DNA sequences that code for the same CDR3. The V gene is TRBV18, the J gene TRBJ2-7, with unresolved D. V was pared by 0 bases and J by 4 bases, with 7 bases between. The germline V gene has CDR1 KGHSH and CDR2 LQKENI. There are 13 residues in the CDR3. CDR3 protein: CASSPPARYEQYF. In DNA, the CDR3 is TGTGCCAGCTCACCACCGGCCAGATACGAGCAGTACTTC.

The chain joins TRBV5-4 to TRBJ2-3, with D perhaps matching TRBD2 (6 bases). Deletions cut 5 bases from V and 5 bases from J, with 15 bases between. The V gene's germline CDR1 is SGHNT and CDR2 YYREEE (reference sequence). CDR3 length: 14 amino acids. The CDR3 region is CASRAGGALDTQYF. CDR3 nucleotides: TGTGCCAGCAGGGCCGGGGGAGCATTAGATACGCAGTATTTT.

The chain is built from TRBV11-3 and TRBJ1-2, with D possibly being TRBD1 (6 bases). The CDR3 is made up of 20 amino acids. Germline V gives CDR1 SGHNT, CDR2 YENEEA. The V end was cut by 4 bases, the J end by 3 bases, with 30 bases between. The CDR3 DNA is TGTGCCAGCAGCTCGGGGACCGGGACAACTGAAACCCCGGACTACTATGGCTACACCTTC. Amino acids: CASSSGTGTTETPDYYGYTF.